This is a list of T cell receptor beta chains from one sample in a study of CD8 T cells in Susac syndrome. MiXCR was run by TCRdb on the immunoSEQ multiplex PCR reads, yielding one entry per CDR3 protein. Of about 180,000 distinct CDR3 sequences in the sample, approximately 94% are singletons; the top ten hold 0.12%. The sequenced sample consisted of CD4+ T cells from PBMCs. These receptors were taken from a human donor with Susac syndrome. CDR3s include the opening cysteine and the closing phenylalanine or tryptophan. D genes are given only for firm matches. Clone size is stated in some rows and not others, as once, few, many or a class when expanded.

D gene: NA
V gene: TRBV5-1
J gene: TRBJ2-1
clone size: NA
CDR3 DNA: TGCGCCAGCAGCTTGACAGGGAGGGGCAATGAGCAGTTCTTC
CDR3 protein: CASSLTGRGNEQFF

D gene: NA
V gene: TRBV5-1
J gene: TRBJ2-5
clone size: few
CDR3 DNA: TGCGCCAGCAGCCCGGAGGCGGATCAAGAGACCCAGTACTTC
CDR3 protein: CASSPEADQETQYF

D gene: NA
V gene: TRBV2
J gene: TRBJ2-7
clone size: NA
CDR3 DNA: TGTGCCAGCACCTCATGGTTCCGGAGTGGGGACGAGCAGTACTTC
CDR3 protein: CASTSWFRSGDEQYF

D gene: NA
V gene: TRBV12-3/TRBV12-4
J gene: TRBJ2-5
clone size: NA
CDR3 DNA: TGTGCCAGCAGGGGGTCGGCAGGGATCCAAGAGACCCAGTACTTC
CDR3 protein: CASRGSAGIQETQYF

D gene: TRBD1
V gene: TRBV12-3/TRBV12-4
J gene: TRBJ1-2
clone size: NA
CDR3 DNA: TGTGCCAGCATTGGGACAGGGAAAGGCTACACCTTC
CDR3 protein: CASIGTGKGYTF

D gene: TRBD1
V gene: TRBV9
J gene: TRBJ1-5
clone size: once
CDR3 DNA: TGTGCCAGCAGCGCCGGACAGGGGGCAGGGCAGCCCCAGCATTTT
CDR3 protein: CASSAGQGAGQPQHF

D gene: NA
V gene: TRBV15
J gene: TRBJ2-1
clone size: NA
CDR3 DNA: TGTGCCACCAGCAGAGAAGGCGGGCGGAATGAGCAGTTCTTC
CDR3 protein: CATSREGGRNEQFF

D gene: NA
V gene: TRBV2
J gene: TRBJ2-3
clone size: NA
CDR3 DNA: TGTGCCAGCAGTGGGGAAAGCACAGATACGCAGTATTTT
CDR3 protein: CASSGESTDTQYF

D gene: NA
V gene: TRBV18
J gene: TRBJ2-7
clone size: once
CDR3 DNA: TGTGCCAGCTCACCAGCACGGGGAGACGAGCAGTACTTC
CDR3 protein: CASSPARGDEQYF

D gene: NA
V gene: TRBV7-2
J gene: TRBJ1-6
clone size: NA
CDR3 DNA: TGTGCCAGCAGCTTACGGGGGGAAGGGAAAGGTTCACCCCTCCACTTT
CDR3 protein: CASSLRGEGKGSPLHF

D gene: NA
V gene: TRBV7-9
J gene: TRBJ2-5
clone size: NA
CDR3 DNA: TGTGCCAGCCGCGAGTGGGATAGCGCTAAACTCGAGACCCAGTACTTC
CDR3 protein: CASREWDSAKLETQYF

D gene: TRBD2
V gene: TRBV4-3
J gene: TRBJ2-1
clone size: NA
CDR3 DNA: TGCGCCAGCAGCCAAGAGCCGGGGGGGCGGTACAATGAGCAGTTCTTC
CDR3 protein: CASSQEPGGRYNEQFF

D gene: TRBD1
V gene: TRBV30
J gene: TRBJ1-2
clone size: NA
CDR3 DNA: TGTGCCTGGAGTTCCGGACAGGGAAGGAACTATGGCTACACCTTC
CDR3 protein: CAWSSGQGRNYGYTF

D gene: NA
V gene: TRBV2
J gene: TRBJ2-1
clone size: NA
CDR3 DNA: TGTGCCAGCAGTGTAAGGGACGATGGGGGGTTCTTC
CDR3 protein: CASSVRDDGGFF

D gene: TRBD1
V gene: TRBV7-2
J gene: TRBJ2-3
clone size: NA
CDR3 DNA: TGTGCCAGCGGGTCCGGAGACAGGGGCACAGATACGCAGTATTTT
CDR3 protein: CASGSGDRGTDTQYF

D gene: TRBD1
V gene: TRBV12-5
J gene: TRBJ2-2
clone size: NA
CDR3 DNA: TGTGCTAGTGGACAGGGGGCCGGCACCGGGGAGCTGTTTTTT
CDR3 protein: CASGQGAGTGELFF

D gene: TRBD1
V gene: TRBV20-1
J gene: TRBJ2-7
clone size: NA
CDR3 DNA: TGCAGCGGCGGCTACAGGGGCTACGAGCAGTACTTC
CDR3 protein: CSGGYRGYEQYF

D gene: TRBD2
V gene: TRBV27
J gene: TRBJ2-1
clone size: NA
CDR3 DNA: TGTGCCAGCAGTTTCTGGGGCGGGGGGAATGAGCAGTTCTTC
CDR3 protein: CASSFWGGGNEQFF

D gene: NA
V gene: TRBV15
J gene: TRBJ2-1
clone size: NA
CDR3 DNA: TGTGCCACCAGCAGAGGTCCCAGCCCAAGTAATGAGCAGTTCTTC
CDR3 protein: CATSRGPSPSNEQFF

D gene: NA
V gene: TRBV7-8
J gene: TRBJ2-1
clone size: NA
CDR3 DNA: TGTGCCAGCAGCTTAGTGGGGCCTTCCTACAATGAGCAGTTCTTC
CDR3 protein: CASSLVGPSYNEQFF

D gene: TRBD1
V gene: TRBV29-1
J gene: TRBJ1-1
clone size: NA
CDR3 DNA: TGCAGTGTGGGAGGGGGCGAGCGTACTGAAGCTTTCTTT
CDR3 protein: CSVGGGERTEAFF

D gene: NA
V gene: TRBV5-4
J gene: TRBJ1-1
clone size: NA
CDR3 DNA: TGTGCCAGCAACTTGGGCAGGGAGAGGACTGAAGCTTTCTTT
CDR3 protein: CASNLGRERTEAFF

D gene: TRBD2
V gene: TRBV4-2
J gene: TRBJ2-7
clone size: NA
CDR3 DNA: TGTGCCAGCAGCCCAACCGGGACTAGCGTCTACGAGCAGTACTTC
CDR3 protein: CASSPTGTSVYEQYF

D gene: TRBD2
V gene: TRBV5-4
J gene: TRBJ2-1
clone size: NA
CDR3 DNA: TGTGCCAGCAGCTTGGGACTAGCGGGGCGAAGCTCCTACAATGAGCAGTTCTTC
CDR3 protein: CASSLGLAGRSSYNEQFF

D gene: NA
V gene: TRBV25-1
J gene: TRBJ2-3
clone size: NA
CDR3 DNA: TGTGCCAGCAGTGAGGGACCCGGGACATCCACAGATACGCAGTATTTT
CDR3 protein: CASSEGPGTSTDTQYF

D gene: NA
V gene: TRBV6-5
J gene: TRBJ1-1
clone size: NA
CDR3 DNA: TGTGCCAGCAGTTACGGACTTTTGTTGGTCTTT
CDR3 protein: CASSYGLLLVF

D gene: NA
V gene: TRBV9
J gene: TRBJ2-1
clone size: NA
CDR3 DNA: TGTGCCAGCAGCGCTATGACAGGATCCTACAATGAGCAGTTCTTC
CDR3 protein: CASSAMTGSYNEQFF

D gene: NA
V gene: TRBV5-1
J gene: TRBJ1-2
clone size: NA
CDR3 DNA: TGCGCCAGCAGCGACCCCCGAGGGTTCTATGGCTACACCTTC
CDR3 protein: CASSDPRGFYGYTF

D gene: NA
V gene: TRBV6-5
J gene: TRBJ1-1
clone size: NA
CDR3 DNA: TGTGCCAGCAGTTACTTCCGGAACACTGAAGCTTTCTTT
CDR3 protein: CASSYFRNTEAFF

D gene: TRBD1
V gene: TRBV20-1
J gene: TRBJ1-4
clone size: NA
CDR3 DNA: TGCAGTGCCCTCGACAGGGATCTTGAAAAACTGTTTTTT
CDR3 protein: CSALDRDLEKLFF

D gene: TRBD1
V gene: TRBV9
J gene: TRBJ1-4
clone size: NA
CDR3 DNA: TGTGCCAGCAGCGCCGGCCCAGGGGGGAGTAATGAAAAACTGTTTTTT
CDR3 protein: CASSAGPGGSNEKLFF

D gene: TRBD1
V gene: TRBV20-1
J gene: TRBJ2-2
clone size: NA
CDR3 DNA: TGCAGTGCTAGTAGGACAGGGGATGGCGGGGAGCTGTTTTTT
CDR3 protein: CSASRTGDGGELFF

D gene: TRBD1
V gene: TRBV14
J gene: TRBJ2-7
clone size: NA
CDR3 DNA: TGTGCCAGCAGCCGATTTCAGGGGGCATTTTCCTACGAGCAGTACTTC
CDR3 protein: CASSRFQGAFSYEQYF

D gene: NA
V gene: TRBV15
J gene: TRBJ1-2
clone size: NA
CDR3 DNA: TGTGCCACCAGCAGAGACGGGGTCGGATATGGCTACACCTTC
CDR3 protein: CATSRDGVGYGYTF

D gene: NA
V gene: TRBV7-9
J gene: TRBJ1-2
clone size: NA
CDR3 DNA: TGTGCCAGCAGCACAGGAGACTATGGCTACACCTTC
CDR3 protein: CASSTGDYGYTF

D gene: NA
V gene: TRBV29-1
J gene: TRBJ2-3
clone size: NA
CDR3 DNA: TGCAGCGTTGGGACGTCTTCCCCCCCAGATACGCAGTATTTT
CDR3 protein: CSVGTSSPPDTQYF

D gene: NA
V gene: TRBV9
J gene: TRBJ2-1
clone size: once
CDR3 DNA: TGTGCCAGCAGCGTAGTAGGGGCTCTCGAGTACAATGAGCAGTTCTTC
CDR3 protein: CASSVVGALEYNEQFF

D gene: NA
V gene: TRBV7-2
J gene: TRBJ2-1
clone size: NA
CDR3 DNA: TGTGCCAGCAGCCCATTGGGTCTAGCTATGGTCAATGAGCAGTTCTTC
CDR3 protein: CASSPLGLAMVNEQFF

D gene: NA
V gene: TRBV5-1
J gene: TRBJ1-1
clone size: NA
CDR3 DNA: TGCGCCAGCAGCCCAGGACGGGAGGGGACTGAAGCTTTCTTT
CDR3 protein: CASSPGREGTEAFF

D gene: TRBD2
V gene: TRBV5-1
J gene: TRBJ2-3
clone size: NA
CDR3 DNA: TGCGCCAGCAGCTTGGTTCCTAGCGGGGTCACAGATACGCAGTATTTT
CDR3 protein: CASSLVPSGVTDTQYF